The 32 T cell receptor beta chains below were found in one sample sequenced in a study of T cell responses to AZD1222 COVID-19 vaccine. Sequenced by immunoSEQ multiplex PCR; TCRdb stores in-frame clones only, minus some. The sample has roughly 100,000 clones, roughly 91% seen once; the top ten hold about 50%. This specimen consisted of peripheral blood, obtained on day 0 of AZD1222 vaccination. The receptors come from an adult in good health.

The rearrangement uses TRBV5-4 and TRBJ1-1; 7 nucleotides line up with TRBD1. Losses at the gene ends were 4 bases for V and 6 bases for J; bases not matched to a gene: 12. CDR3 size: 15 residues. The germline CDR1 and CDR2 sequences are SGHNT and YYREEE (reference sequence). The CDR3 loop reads CASSPRQGFGSEAFF. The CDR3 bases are TGTGCCAGCAGCCCGCGACAGGGTTTCGGTTCTGAAGCTTTCTTT.

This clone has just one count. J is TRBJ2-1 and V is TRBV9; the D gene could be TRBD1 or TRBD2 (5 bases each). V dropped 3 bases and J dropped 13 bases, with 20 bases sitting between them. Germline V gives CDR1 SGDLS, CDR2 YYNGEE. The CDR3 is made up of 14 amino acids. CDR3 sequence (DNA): TGTGCCAGCAGCGCCTCGGGACCAAAGAATAGACAGTTCTTC. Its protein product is CASSASGPKNRQFF. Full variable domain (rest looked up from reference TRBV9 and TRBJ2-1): DSGVTQTPKHLITATGQRVTLRCSPRSGDLSVYWYQQSLDQGLQFLIQYYNGEERAKGNILERFSAQQFPDLHSELNLSSLELGDSALYFCASSASGPKNRQFFGPGTRLTVL.

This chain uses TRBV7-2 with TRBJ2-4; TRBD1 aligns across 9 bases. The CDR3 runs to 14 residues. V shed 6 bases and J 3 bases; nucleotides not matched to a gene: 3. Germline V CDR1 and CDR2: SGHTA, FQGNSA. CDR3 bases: TGTGCCAGCAGTTTGACAGGGGGCAAAAACATTCAGTACTTC. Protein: CASSLTGGKNIQYF.

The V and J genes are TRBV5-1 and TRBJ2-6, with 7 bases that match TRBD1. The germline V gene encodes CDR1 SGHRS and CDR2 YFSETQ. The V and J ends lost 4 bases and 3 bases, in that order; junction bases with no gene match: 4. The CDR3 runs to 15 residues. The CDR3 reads CASSTDRVGANVLTF. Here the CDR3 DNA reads TGCGCCAGCAGCACCGACAGGGTTGGGGCCAACGTCCTGACTTTC.

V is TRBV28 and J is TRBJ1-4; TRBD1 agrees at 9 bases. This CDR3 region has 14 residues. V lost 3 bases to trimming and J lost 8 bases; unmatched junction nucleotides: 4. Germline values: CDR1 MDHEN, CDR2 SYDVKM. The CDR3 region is CASSLPGQGEKLFF. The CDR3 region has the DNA TGTGCCAGCAGTTTGCCGGGACAGGGAGAAAAACTGTTTTTT.

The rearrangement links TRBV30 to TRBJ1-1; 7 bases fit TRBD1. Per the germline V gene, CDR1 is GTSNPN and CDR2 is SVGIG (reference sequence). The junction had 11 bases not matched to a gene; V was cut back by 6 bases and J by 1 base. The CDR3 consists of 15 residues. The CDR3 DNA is TGTGCCTGTAACCAAATAGACAGGGAGAACACTGAAGCTTTCTTT. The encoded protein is CACNQIDRENTEAFF.

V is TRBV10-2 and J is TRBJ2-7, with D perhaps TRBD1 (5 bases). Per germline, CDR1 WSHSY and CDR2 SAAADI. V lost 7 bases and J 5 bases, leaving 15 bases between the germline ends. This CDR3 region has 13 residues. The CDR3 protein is CASNLQGIDEQYF. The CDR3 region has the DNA TGCGCCAGCAATCTCCAGGGTATCGACGAGCAGTACTTC.

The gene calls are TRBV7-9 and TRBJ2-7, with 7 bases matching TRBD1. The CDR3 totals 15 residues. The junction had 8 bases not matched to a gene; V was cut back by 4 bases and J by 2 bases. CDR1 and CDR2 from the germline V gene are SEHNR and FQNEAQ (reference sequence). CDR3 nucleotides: TGTGCCAGCAGCTCCAACATACAGGGGACCTACGAGCAGTACTTC. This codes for CASSSNIQGTYEQYF.

The CDR3 here is CAIRDGNYGYTF. The CDR3 DNA reads as TGTGCCATTCGGGACGGTAACTATGGCTACACCTTC. This rearrangement joins TRBV12-3 or TRBV12-4 to TRBJ1-2; TRBD1 might be the D (5 bases). CDR3 size: 12 residues. The V end was cut by 10 bases, the J end by 1 base, with 10 bases between.

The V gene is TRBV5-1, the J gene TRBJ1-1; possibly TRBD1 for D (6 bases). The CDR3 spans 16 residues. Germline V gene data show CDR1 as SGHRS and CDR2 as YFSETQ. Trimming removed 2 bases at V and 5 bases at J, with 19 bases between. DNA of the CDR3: TGCGCCAGCAGCTTACTCACGGGGGGCAGTGGGACTGAAGCTTTCTTT. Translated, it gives CASSLLTGGSGTEAFF.

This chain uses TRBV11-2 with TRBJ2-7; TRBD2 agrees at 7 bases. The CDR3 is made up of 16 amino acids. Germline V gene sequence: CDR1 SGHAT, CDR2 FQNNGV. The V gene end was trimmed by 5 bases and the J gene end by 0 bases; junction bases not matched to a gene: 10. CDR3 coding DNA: TGTGCCAGCAGCCCGGGGGACTACAAAAGCTCCTACGAGCAGTACTTC. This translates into CASSPGDYKSSYEQYF.

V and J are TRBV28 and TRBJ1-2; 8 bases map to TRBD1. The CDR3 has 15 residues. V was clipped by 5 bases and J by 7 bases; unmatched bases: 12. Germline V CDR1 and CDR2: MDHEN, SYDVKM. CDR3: CASSPHGDRWFGYTF. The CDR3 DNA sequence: TGTGCCAGCAGTCCCCACGGGGACAGGTGGTTTGGCTACACCTTC.

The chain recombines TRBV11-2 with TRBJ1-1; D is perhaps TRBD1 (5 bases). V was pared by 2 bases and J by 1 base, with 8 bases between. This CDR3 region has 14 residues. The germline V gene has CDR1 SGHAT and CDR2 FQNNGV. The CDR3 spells CASSLLGANTEAFF. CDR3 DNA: TGTGCCAGCAGCTTACTAGGGGCGAACACTGAAGCTTTCTTT.

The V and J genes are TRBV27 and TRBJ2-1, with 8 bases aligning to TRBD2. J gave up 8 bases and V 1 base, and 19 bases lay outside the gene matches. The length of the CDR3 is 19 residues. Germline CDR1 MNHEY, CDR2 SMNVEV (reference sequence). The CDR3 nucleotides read TGTGCCAGCAGTTTATGGGATCGTACCGGGACTAGGGGAGGCGATGAGCAGTTCTTC. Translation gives CASSLWDRTGTRGGDEQFF.

The DNA of the CDR3 is TGCAGCGTCAACCTCCGACAGGGAGAGACCCAGTACTTC. Translated, it gives CSVNLRQGETQYF. The chain has TRBV29-1 and TRBJ2-5; 7 bases match TRBD1. Losses at the gene ends were 6 bases for V and 4 bases for J; bases not matched to a gene: 8. CDR1 is SQVTM, CDR2 ANQGSEA, per germline. This CDR3 spans 13 amino acids.

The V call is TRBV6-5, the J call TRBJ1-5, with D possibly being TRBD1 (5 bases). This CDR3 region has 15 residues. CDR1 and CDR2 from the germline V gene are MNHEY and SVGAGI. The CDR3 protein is CATRDMMGGNQPQHF. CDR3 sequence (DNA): TGTGCTACCAGGGATATGATGGGGGGCAATCAGCCCCAGCATTTT.

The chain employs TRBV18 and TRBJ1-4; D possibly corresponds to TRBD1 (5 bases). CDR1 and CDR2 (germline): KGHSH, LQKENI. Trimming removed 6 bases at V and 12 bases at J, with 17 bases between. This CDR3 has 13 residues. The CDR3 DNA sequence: TGTGCCAGCTCCCCTCGGACACCGACTGAACTGTTTTTT. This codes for CASSPRTPTELFF.

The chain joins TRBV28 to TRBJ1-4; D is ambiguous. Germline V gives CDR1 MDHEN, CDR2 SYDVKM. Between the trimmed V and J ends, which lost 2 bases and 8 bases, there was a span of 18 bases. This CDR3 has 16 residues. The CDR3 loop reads CASSLPISPGKEKLFF. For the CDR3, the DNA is TGTGCCAGCAGTTTACCAATTTCCCCGGGGAAGGAAAAACTGTTTTTT.

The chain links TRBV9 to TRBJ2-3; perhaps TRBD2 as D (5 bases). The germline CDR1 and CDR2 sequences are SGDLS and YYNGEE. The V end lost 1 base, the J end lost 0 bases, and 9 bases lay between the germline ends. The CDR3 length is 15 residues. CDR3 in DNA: TGTGCCAGCAGCGTACGAGCGGATAGCACAGATACGCAGTATTTT. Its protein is CASSVRADSTDTQYF.

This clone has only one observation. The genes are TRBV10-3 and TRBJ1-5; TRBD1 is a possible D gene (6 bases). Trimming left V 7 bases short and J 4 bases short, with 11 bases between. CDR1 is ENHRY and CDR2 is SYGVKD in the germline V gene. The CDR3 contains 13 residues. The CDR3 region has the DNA TGTGCCATCAAGACAGGCCCTAATCAGCCCCAGCATTTT. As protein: CAIKTGPNQPQHF.

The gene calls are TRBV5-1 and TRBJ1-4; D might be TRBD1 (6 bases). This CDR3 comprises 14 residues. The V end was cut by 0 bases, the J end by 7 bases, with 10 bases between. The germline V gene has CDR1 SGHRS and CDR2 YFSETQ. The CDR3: CASSLAGAGEKLFF. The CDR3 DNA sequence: TGCGCCAGCAGCTTGGCGGGGGCGGGTGAAAAACTGTTTTTT. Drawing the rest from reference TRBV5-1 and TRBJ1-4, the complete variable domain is KAGVTQTPRYLIKTRGQQVTLSCSPISGHRSVSWYQQTPGQGLQFLFEYFSETQRNKGNFPGRFSGRQFSNSRSEMNVSTLELGDSALYLCASSLAGAGEKLFFGSGTQLSVL.

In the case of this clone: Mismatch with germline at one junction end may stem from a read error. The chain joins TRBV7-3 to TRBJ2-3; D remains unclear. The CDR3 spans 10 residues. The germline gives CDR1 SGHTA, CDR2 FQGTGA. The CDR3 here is CASSKDTQYF. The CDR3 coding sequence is TGTGCCAGCAGCAAAGATACGCAGTATTTT. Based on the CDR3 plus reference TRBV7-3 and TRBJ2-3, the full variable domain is GAGVSQTPSNKVTEKGKYVELRCDPISGHTALYWYRQSLGQGPEFLIYFQGTGAADDSGLPNDRFFAVRPEGSVSTLKIQRTERGDSAVYLCASSKDTQYFGPGTRLTVL.

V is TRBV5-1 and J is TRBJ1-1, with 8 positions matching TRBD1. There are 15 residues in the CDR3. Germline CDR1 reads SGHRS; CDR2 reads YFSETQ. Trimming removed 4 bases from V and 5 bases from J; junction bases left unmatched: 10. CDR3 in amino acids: CASSRLDRGDTEAFF. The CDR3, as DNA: TGCGCCAGCAGCCGTCTCGACAGGGGAGATACTGAAGCTTTCTTT.

This CDR3 is CASSTRTGGPYNEQFF. DNA for the CDR3: TGTGCCAGTAGTACCCGGACAGGGGGCCCCTACAATGAGCAGTTCTTC. The gene calls are TRBV19 and TRBJ2-1; 11 bases are a match to TRBD1. V lost 4 bases and J lost 2; bases outside the gene matches: 4. The germline gives CDR1 LNHDA, CDR2 SQIVND (reference sequence). The CDR3 sequence is 16 residues long.

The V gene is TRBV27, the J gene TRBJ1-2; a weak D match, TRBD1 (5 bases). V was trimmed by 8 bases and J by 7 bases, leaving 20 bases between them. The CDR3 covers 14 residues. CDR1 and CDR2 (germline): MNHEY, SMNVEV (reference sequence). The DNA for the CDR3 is TGTGCCAGCCTTACCGCATTCGGGGCGGGTGGCTACACCTTC. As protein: CASLTAFGAGGYTF.

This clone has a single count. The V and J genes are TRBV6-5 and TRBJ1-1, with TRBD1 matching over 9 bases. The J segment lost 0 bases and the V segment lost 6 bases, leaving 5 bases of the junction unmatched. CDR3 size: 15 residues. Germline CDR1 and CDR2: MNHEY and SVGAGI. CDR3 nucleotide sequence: TGTGCCAGCAGCGCTTGGGACAGGGTGAACACTGAAGCTTTCTTT. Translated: CASSAWDRVNTEAFF.

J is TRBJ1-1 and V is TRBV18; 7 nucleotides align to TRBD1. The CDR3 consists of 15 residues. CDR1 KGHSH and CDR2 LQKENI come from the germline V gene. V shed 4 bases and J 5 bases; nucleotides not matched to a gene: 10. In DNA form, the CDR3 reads TGTGCCAGCTCACGGGCACAGGGGCGGGGTACTGAAGCTTTCTTT. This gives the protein CASSRAQGRGTEAFF.

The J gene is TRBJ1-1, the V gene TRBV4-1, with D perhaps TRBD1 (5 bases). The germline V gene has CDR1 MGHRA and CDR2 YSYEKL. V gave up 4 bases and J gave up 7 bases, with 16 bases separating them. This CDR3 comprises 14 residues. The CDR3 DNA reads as TGCGCCAGCAGCCTAAAGGGGTCCGGGGGTGAAGCTTTCTTT. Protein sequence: CASSLKGSGGEAFF.

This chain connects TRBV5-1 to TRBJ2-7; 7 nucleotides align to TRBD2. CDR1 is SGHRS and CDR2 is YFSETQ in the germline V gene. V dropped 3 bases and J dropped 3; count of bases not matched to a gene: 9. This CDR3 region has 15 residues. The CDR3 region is CASSSGGSGSYEQYF. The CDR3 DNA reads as TGCGCCAGCAGCTCCGGGGGGTCCGGGAGCTACGAGCAGTACTTC. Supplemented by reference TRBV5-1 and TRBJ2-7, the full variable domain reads KAGVTQTPRYLIKTRGQQVTLSCSPISGHRSVSWYQQTPGQGLQFLFEYFSETQRNKGNFPGRFSGRQFSNSRSEMNVSTLELGDSALYLCASSSGGSGSYEQYFGPGTRLTVT.

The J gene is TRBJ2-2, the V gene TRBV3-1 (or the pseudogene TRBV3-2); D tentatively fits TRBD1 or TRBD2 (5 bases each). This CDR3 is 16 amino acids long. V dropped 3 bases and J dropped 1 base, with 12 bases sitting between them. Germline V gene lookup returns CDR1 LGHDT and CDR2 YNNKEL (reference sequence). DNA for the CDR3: TGTGCCAGCAGCCATCCCGGGACGGAGAACACCGGGGAGCTGTTTTTT. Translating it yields CASSHPGTENTGELFF.

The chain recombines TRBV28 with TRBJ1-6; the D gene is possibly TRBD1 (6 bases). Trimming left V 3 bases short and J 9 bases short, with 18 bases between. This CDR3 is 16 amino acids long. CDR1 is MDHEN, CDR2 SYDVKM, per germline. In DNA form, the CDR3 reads TGTGCCAGCAGTTTGGACAGTTTCTTTAAAGGTTCACCCCTCCACTTT. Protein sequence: CASSLDSFFKGSPLHF.

The CDR3 DNA reads as TGTGCCAGCAGCCAAGATAGGGCGGGAGGGTGGAATGAGCAGTTCTTC. Protein product: CASSQDRAGGWNEQFF. This chain connects TRBV4-2 to TRBJ2-1; TRBD2 aligns across 9 bases. Germline CDR1 LGHNA, CDR2 YNFKEQ. V dropped 0 bases and J dropped 7; count of bases not matched to a gene: 7. The CDR3 is 16 residues long.